These T cell receptor beta chains were read from a single sample in a study of blood T cell repertoires in COVID-19. TCRdb keeps only in-frame clones here, not all; method: immunoSEQ multiplex PCR. Seen here are tens of thousands of clones, roughly 90% observed once, and the top ten hold around 2.4%. Sequencing was performed on peripheral blood. The source of these receptors is a human donor in a cohort sampled during active COVID-19. Both conserved end residues are part of each CDR3. D genes are given only for firm matches. Not all rows give a size; the values are once, few, many and, for expanded clones, a class.

clone_size,v_call,cdr3_length,d_call,j_call,cdr3_nt,cdr3_aa
NA,TRBV6-1,13,NA,TRBJ2-7,TGTGCCAGCAGTGAAATCGGACAGTGGGAGCAGTACTTC,CASSEIGQWEQYF
NA,TRBV10-1,16,TRBD2,TRBJ2-4,TGCGCAATTAAAAGCGGGGTTCCCTTAGCCAAAAACATTCAGTACTTC,CAIKSGVPLAKNIQYF
NA,TRBV10-3,17,TRBD2,TRBJ2-5,TGTGCCATCAGCAGGGGACTAGCGGGGCGGTACCAAGAGACCCAGTACTTC,CAISRGLAGRYQETQYF
NA,TRBV9,14,TRBD1,TRBJ1-1,TGTGCCAGCAGCGTGGAACAGGGGTTCGCTGAAGCTTTCTTT,CASSVEQGFAEAFF
NA,TRBV25-1,16,TRBD1,TRBJ2-5,TGTGCCAGCAGTGACAGGGGGACAGGGAAATTAGAGACCCAGTACTTC,CASSDRGTGKLETQYF
NA,TRBV19,13,TRBD2,TRBJ2-1,TGTGCCAGTAACGGACTAGCGGACAATGAGCAGTTCTTC,CASNGLADNEQFF
NA,TRBV5-1,14,TRBD1,TRBJ1-3,TGCGCCAGCGGAACAGGGGAAAATGGAAACACCATATATTTT,CASGTGENGNTIYF
NA,TRBV27,15,NA,TRBJ2-2,TGTGCCAGCAGTTTCTTCAGGGGGGCGGCCGGGGAGCTGTTTTTT,CASSFFRGAAGELFF
NA,TRBV11-2,15,TRBD2,TRBJ2-1,TGTGCCAGCAGCCGCGGGGGTAGCTCCTACAATGAACAGTTCTTC,CASSRGGSSYNEQFF
NA,TRBV6-1,18,TRBD1,TRBJ1-3,TGTGCCAGCAGTGACTTGGAGAGACAGGGGGTAGCTGGAAACACCATATATTTT,CASSDLERQGVAGNTIYF
NA,TRBV10-2,14,NA,TRBJ1-2,TGCGCCAGCAGTGAGTCGACTCGGTCAGAGCTAAGGACCTTC,CASSESTRSELRTF
NA,TRBV13,16,TRBD1,TRBJ2-7,TGTGCCAGCAGCTTATCCCCGGGACAGGGGAGCAACGAGCAGTACTTC,CASSLSPGQGSNEQYF
NA,TRBV7-8,21,NA,TRBJ1-2,TGTGCCAGCAGCAACCCGGACAGCCCTTCTAGTAGTGGGGTGCCTGACTATGGCTACACCTTC,CASSNPDSPSSSGVPDYGYTF
NA,TRBV6-5,13,TRBD1,TRBJ1-2,TGTGCCAGCAGTTACCGGGACAGAAAAGGCTACACCTTC,CASSYRDRKGYTF
NA,TRBV2,17,NA,TRBJ1-4,TGTGCCAGCAGTGATATCCCTGCGGGACCGACTAATGAAAAACTGTTTTTT,CASSDIPAGPTNEKLFF
once,TRBV4-1,17,TRBD1,TRBJ1-6,TGCGCCAGCAGCCAAGATCCAGGGGGCTTGTATAATTCACCCCTCCACTTT,CASSQDPGGLYNSPLHF
NA,TRBV5-3,17,NA,TRBJ1-1,TGTGCCAGAAGCTTTGGCACGGGGTCGAGAATGAACACTGAAGCTTTCTTT,CARSFGTGSRMNTEAFF
NA,TRBV5-8,16,TRBD2,TRBJ2-2,TGTGCCAGCAGCGCATTAGCGGGGGGGCCGACCGGGGAGCTGTTTTTT,CASSALAGGPTGELFF
NA,TRBV5-1,16,TRBD1,TRBJ1-4,TGCGCCAGCAGCCTGGGGGGAAGGACAGGGAATGAAAAACTGTTTTTT,CASSLGGRTGNEKLFF
NA,TRBV11-2,14,NA,TRBJ1-2,TGTGCCAGCAGCCCGACTCAAGGCGACTATGGCTACACCTTC,CASSPTQGDYGYTF
few,TRBV11-3,14,NA,TRBJ1-1,TGTGCCAGCAGCTTAATCCGGAGGAACACTGAAGCTTTCTTT,CASSLIRRNTEAFF
NA,TRBV12-2,21,NA,TRBJ2-7,TGTGCAAGTCGCTTAGCAGAGGGTGGGGGCATCAGGGACAGGGTAACCTACGAGCAGTACTTC,CASRLAEGGGIRDRVTYEQYF